The rows below give T cell receptor beta chains drawn from one sample of a study of cytotoxic CD8 clonotypes in ibrutinib-treated CLL. Assay: immunoSEQ multiplex PCR; the TCRdb copy retains only in-frame clones and omits some. The data show 150,000 to 200,000 clones, 88% seen once. Material: PBMCs, obtained at disease progression, from a patient treated with ibrutinib. These receptor sequences come from a human donor with chronic lymphocytic leukemia. CDR3s include the opening cysteine and the closing phenylalanine or tryptophan. The D gene is left open where the match is weak. For some rows the clone size is stated as once, few or many, or as a class when expanded; others skip it.

J: TRBJ2-7; D: -; size: -; V: TRBV28; CDR3: CASSYVGSYEQYF; DNA: TGTGCCAGCAGTTACGTTGGCTCCTACGAGCAGTACTTC
J: TRBJ2-7; D: TRBD1; size: -; V: TRBV28; CDR3: CASFSGQGHSFSYEQYF; DNA: TGTGCCAGCTTTTCGGGACAGGGGCACTCTTTCTCCTACGAGCAGTACTTC
J: TRBJ1-5; D: -; size: -; V: TRBV9; CDR3: CASSVGGGQGPQHF; DNA: TGTGCCAGCAGCGTAGGGGGAGGGCAAGGGCCCCAGCATTTT
J: TRBJ2-7; D: -; size: -; V: TRBV7-2; CDR3: CASSNRQGSSYEQYF; DNA: TGTGCCAGCAGCAACCGACAAGGGTCCTCCTACGAGCAGTACTTC
J: TRBJ2-1; D: -; size: -; V: TRBV11-2; CDR3: CASSLSTPSSYNEQFF; DNA: TGTGCCAGCAGCTTATCTACTCCAAGCTCCTACAATGAGCAGTTCTTC
J: TRBJ2-4; D: TRBD1; size: -; V: TRBV6-1; CDR3: CASSRQGTAKNIQYF; DNA: TGTGCCAGCAGTAGACAGGGGACTGCCAAAAACATTCAGTACTTC
J: TRBJ1-3; D: -; size: -; V: TRBV18; CDR3: CASSPPAGAAGNTIYF; DNA: TGTGCCAGCTCACCACCGGCGGGGGCCGCCGGAAACACCATATATTTT
J: TRBJ2-5; D: -; size: -; V: TRBV5-6; CDR3: CASSSLGGEETQYF; DNA: TGTGCCAGCAGCTCCCTCGGGGGAGAAGAGACCCAGTACTTC
J: TRBJ2-7; D: TRBD2; size: -; V: TRBV19; CDR3: CASSSPGLFYEQYF; DNA: TGTGCCAGTAGTAGTCCGGGACTATTCTACGAGCAGTACTTC
J: TRBJ2-2; D: -; size: -; V: TRBV7-2; CDR3: CASSGTWAGELFF; DNA: TGTGCCAGCAGCGGAACTTGGGCCGGGGAGCTGTTTTTT
J: TRBJ2-1; D: TRBD2; size: -; V: TRBV29-1; CDR3: CSAFSGSRGEQFF; DNA: TGCAGCGCCTTTAGCGGGAGTAGAGGTGAGCAGTTCTTC
J: TRBJ2-1; D: -; size: -; V: TRBV7-2; CDR3: CASSLGAYNEQFF; DNA: TGTGCCAGCAGCTTAGGGGCCTACAATGAGCAGTTCTTC
J: TRBJ2-5; D: -; size: -; V: TRBV7-9; CDR3: CASSSSGQETQYF; DNA: TGTGCCAGCAGCTCGTCCGGGCAAGAGACCCAGTACTTC
J: TRBJ2-3; D: TRBD2; size: -; V: TRBV28; CDR3: CASGLGSGSFVGTDTQYF; DNA: TGTGCCAGCGGCTTGGGTAGCGGGAGTTTTGTTGGCACAGATACGCAGTATTTT
J: TRBJ2-5; D: TRBD1; size: -; V: TRBV7-2; CDR3: CASSLTTGGITETQYF; DNA: TGTGCCAGCAGCCTAACGACAGGGGGTATTACAGAGACCCAGTACTTC
J: TRBJ2-2; D: -; size: -; V: TRBV7-9; CDR3: CASITGDGQYPGELFF; DNA: TGTGCCAGCATCACGGGGGATGGACAGTACCCCGGGGAGCTGTTTTTT
J: TRBJ2-3; D: -; size: -; V: TRBV5-5; CDR3: CASSPAPGDTQYF; DNA: TGTGCCAGCAGCCCAGCCCCGGGAGATACGCAGTATTTT
J: TRBJ2-2; D: -; size: -; V: TRBV5-5; CDR3: CASTGGNGELFF; DNA: TGTGCCAGCACCGGAGGGAATGGGGAGCTGTTTTTT
J: TRBJ2-7; D: -; size: -; V: TRBV21-1; CDR3: CASSKELALYEQYF; DNA: TGTGCCAGCAGCAAAGAACTAGCTCTCTACGAGCAGTACTTC
J: TRBJ1-5; D: TRBD1; size: -; V: TRBV7-8; CDR3: CASSWDRESWQPQHF; DNA: TGTGCCAGCAGTTGGGACAGGGAGTCTTGGCAGCCCCAGCATTTT
J: TRBJ2-7; D: TRBD1; size: -; V: TRBV5-6; CDR3: CASSFGRTGYEQYF; DNA: TGTGCCAGCAGCTTCGGCCGGACAGGGTACGAGCAGTACTTC
J: TRBJ2-7; D: -; size: -; V: TRBV30; CDR3: CAWSEGGPYEQYF; DNA: TGTGCCTGGAGTGAAGGAGGGCCCTACGAGCAGTACTTC
J: TRBJ1-2; D: -; size: -; V: TRBV4-1; CDR3: CASSQAETFNYGYTF; DNA: TGCGCCAGCAGCCAAGCTGAAACTTTCAACTATGGCTACACCTTC
J: TRBJ1-5; D: -; size: -; V: TRBV19; CDR3: CASKTVDKKLNQPQHF; DNA: TGTGCCAGTAAAACCGTAGACAAGAAACTCAATCAGCCCCAGCATTTT
J: TRBJ1-4; D: -; size: once; V: TRBV9; CDR3: CASSSEGSSEKLFF; DNA: TGTGCCAGCAGCTCCGAGGGATCCAGTGAAAAACTGTTTTTT
J: TRBJ2-7; D: TRBD1; size: -; V: TRBV7-2; CDR3: CASSRWTGTYEQYF; DNA: TGTGCCAGCAGCCGATGGACAGGGACCTACGAGCAGTACTTC
J: TRBJ2-3; D: TRBD2; size: -; V: TRBV27; CDR3: CASSFVWASGRTDTQYF; DNA: TGTGCCAGCAGTTTCGTATGGGCTAGCGGGAGGACAGATACGCAGTATTTT
J: TRBJ2-7; D: TRBD2; size: -; V: TRBV9; CDR3: CASSVTSGNEQYF; DNA: TGTGCCAGCAGCGTGACTAGCGGAAACGAGCAGTACTTC
J: TRBJ2-7; D: -; size: -; V: TRBV11-1; CDR3: CASSLTGYEQYF; DNA: TGTGCCAGCAGCTTAACAGGCTACGAGCAGTACTTC
J: TRBJ2-2; D: -; size: -; V: TRBV4-1; CDR3: CASSRADLNTGELFF; DNA: TGCGCCAGCAGCCGGGCAGACTTGAACACCGGGGAGCTGTTTTTT
J: TRBJ1-5; D: -; size: -; V: TRBV28; CDR3: CASKDWYSNQPQHF; DNA: TGTGCCAGCAAGGACTGGTATAGCAATCAGCCCCAGCATTTT
J: TRBJ2-3; D: TRBD2; size: -; V: TRBV9; CDR3: CASSPPGLAGQDTQYF; DNA: TGTGCCAGCAGCCCCCCCGGACTAGCGGGGCAAGATACGCAGTATTTT
J: TRBJ1-1; D: -; size: -; V: TRBV9; CDR3: CASSVEGTVEAFF; DNA: TGTGCCAGCAGCGTAGAAGGGACGGTTGAAGCTTTCTTT
J: TRBJ1-1; D: -; size: few; V: TRBV5-6; CDR3: CASSRQTDMNTEAFF; DNA: TGTGCCAGCAGCCGTCAAACAGACATGAACACTGAAGCTTTCTTT
J: TRBJ2-4; D: -; size: -; V: TRBV4-1; CDR3: CASSPQGGRAKNIQYF; DNA: TGCGCCAGCAGCCCACAGGGTGGTCGGGCCAAAAACATTCAGTACTTC
J: TRBJ2-2; D: -; size: -; V: TRBV25-1; CDR3: CASRPPRANTGELFF; DNA: TGTGCCAGCCGACCTCCCCGCGCGAACACCGGGGAGCTGTTTTTT
J: TRBJ2-1; D: -; size: -; V: TRBV5-1; CDR3: CASSLPGRNEQFF; DNA: TGCGCCAGCAGCCTACCAGGCCGGAATGAGCAGTTCTTC
J: TRBJ2-7; D: -; size: -; V: TRBV27; CDR3: CASSARPGDFRYEQYF; DNA: TGTGCCAGCAGTGCCCGACCGGGGGACTTCAGATACGAGCAGTACTTC
J: TRBJ2-5; D: -; size: -; V: TRBV19; CDR3: CASSIAATAKETQYF; DNA: TGTGCCAGTAGTATAGCTGCTACAGCTAAAGAGACCCAGTACTTC
J: TRBJ1-2; D: -; size: -; V: TRBV6-4; CDR3: CASNFGALGGYTF; DNA: TGTGCCAGCAACTTCGGGGCGTTGGGGGGCTACACCTTC
J: TRBJ2-1; D: TRBD1; size: -; V: TRBV5-4; CDR3: CASSSGAGGYYNEQFF; DNA: TGTGCCAGCAGCTCTGGAGCAGGGGGCTACTACAATGAGCAGTTCTTC
J: TRBJ1-2; D: TRBD1; size: -; V: TRBV19; CDR3: CASRSLAGGGYTF; DNA: TGTGCCAGTAGATCGTTGGCAGGGGGCGGCTACACCTTC
J: TRBJ1-3; D: -; size: few; V: TRBV9; CDR3: CASSVEIRPVSGNTIYF; DNA: TGTGCCAGCAGCGTAGAAATCCGCCCGGTCTCTGGAAACACCATATATTTT
J: TRBJ2-1; D: -; size: once; V: TRBV2; CDR3: CASRGPPTYNEQFF; DNA: TGTGCCAGCCGTGGACCGCCTACCTACAATGAGCAGTTCTTC
J: TRBJ2-5; D: TRBD2; size: -; V: TRBV18; CDR3: CASSPQGGSEETQYF; DNA: TGTGCCAGCTCACCTCAGGGAGGGAGCGAAGAGACCCAGTACTTC
J: TRBJ1-1; D: -; size: once; V: TRBV7-6; CDR3: CASKNSWGYTEAFF; DNA: TGTGCCAGCAAAAATAGCTGGGGGTACACTGAAGCTTTCTTT
J: TRBJ2-7; D: -; size: -; V: TRBV5-6; CDR3: CASSLGGANEQYF; DNA: TGTGCCAGCAGCTTGGGGGGTGCAAACGAGCAGTACTTC
J: TRBJ2-6; D: -; size: -; V: TRBV6-4; CDR3: CASSDEGSRSGANVLTF; DNA: TGTGCCAGCAGTGACGAAGGGTCCCGCTCTGGGGCCAACGTCCTGACTTTC
J: TRBJ1-1; D: -; size: -; V: TRBV7-8; CDR3: CASSLVQGMGWNTEAFF; DNA: TGTGCCAGCAGCTTAGTTCAGGGGATGGGGTGGAACACTGAAGCTTTCTTT
J: TRBJ1-1; D: -; size: -; V: TRBV2; CDR3: CASRQGPEAFF; DNA: TGTGCCAGCAGGCAGGGGCCTGAAGCTTTCTTT